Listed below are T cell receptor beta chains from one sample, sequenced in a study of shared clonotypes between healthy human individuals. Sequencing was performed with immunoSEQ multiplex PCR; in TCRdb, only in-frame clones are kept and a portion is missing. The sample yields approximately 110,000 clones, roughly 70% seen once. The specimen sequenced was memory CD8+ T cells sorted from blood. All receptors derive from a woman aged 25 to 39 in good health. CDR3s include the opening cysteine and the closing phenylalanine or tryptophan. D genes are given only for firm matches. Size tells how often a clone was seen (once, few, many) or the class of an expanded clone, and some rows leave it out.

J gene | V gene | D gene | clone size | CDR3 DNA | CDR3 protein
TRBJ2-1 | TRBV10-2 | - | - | TGCGCCAGCAGTGAGGGAGGGCCCTATGAGCAGTTCTTC | CASSEGGPYEQFF
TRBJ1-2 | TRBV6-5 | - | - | TGTGCCAGCAGTTACGGCGGGGGGGGCTATGGCTACACCTTC | CASSYGGGGYGYTF
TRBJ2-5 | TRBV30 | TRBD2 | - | TGTGCCTGGACTACATCCGCTGGGAGGGACCAAGAGACCCAGTACTTC | CAWTTSAGRDQETQYF
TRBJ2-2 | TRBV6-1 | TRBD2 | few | TGTGCCAGCAGTGAAACTAGCGGGAGCACCGGGGAGCTGTTTTTT | CASSETSGSTGELFF
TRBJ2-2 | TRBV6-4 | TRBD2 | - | TGTGCCAGCAGTGAAGACCCGGGACTAGCGACCGGGGAGCTGTTTTTT | CASSEDPGLATGELFF
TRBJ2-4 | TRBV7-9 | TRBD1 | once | TGTGCCAGCAGTGCTTGGGGACAGCGAAACAAAAACATTCAGTACTTC | CASSAWGQRNKNIQYF
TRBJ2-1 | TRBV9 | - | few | TGTGCCAGCAGCGTAGTTGGGGGTGAGCAGTTCTTC | CASSVVGGEQFF
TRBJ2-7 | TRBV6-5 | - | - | TGTGCCAGCAGTTACGGCCCCACCTACGAGCAGTACTTC | CASSYGPTYEQYF
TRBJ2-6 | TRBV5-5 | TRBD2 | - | TGTGCCAGCAGCGTCGGGACTAGCGTCCACTCTGGGGCCAACGTCCTGACTTTC | CASSVGTSVHSGANVLTF
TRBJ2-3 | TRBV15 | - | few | TGTGCCACCAGTCCCGACCTCAGGAGGACAGATACGCAGTATTTT | CATSPDLRRTDTQYF
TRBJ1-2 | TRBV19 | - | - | TGTGCCAGTAGTATCCCGGACAGACCGTTCTATGGCTACACCTTC | CASSIPDRPFYGYTF
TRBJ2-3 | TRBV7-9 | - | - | TGTGCCAGCAGCCGCGGATCTACGGTGGCAGATACGCAGTATTTT | CASSRGSTVADTQYF
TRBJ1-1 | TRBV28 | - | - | TGTGCCAGCAGTTTAACACGGATGAACACTGAAGCTTTCTTT | CASSLTRMNTEAFF
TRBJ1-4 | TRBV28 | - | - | TGTGCCAGCAGTTTATCGGGGGGTCTCGAAAAACTGTTTTTT | CASSLSGGLEKLFF
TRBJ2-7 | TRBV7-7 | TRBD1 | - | TGTGCCAGCAGCTTAGGGGACAGGGATAGCGAGCAGTACTTC | CASSLGDRDSEQYF
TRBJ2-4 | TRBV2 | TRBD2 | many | TGTGCCAGCAGTGATGCCCCAGCGGGGTTTCAGTACTTC | CASSDAPAGFQYF
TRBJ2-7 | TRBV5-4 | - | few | TGTGCCAGCAGCTTGTCTGGGAACTCCTACGAGCAGTACTTC | CASSLSGNSYEQYF
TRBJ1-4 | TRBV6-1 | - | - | TGTGCCAGCAGTGAAGCGCTTCTGGGACGTAGATCGGAAAAACTGTTTTTT | CASSEALLGRRSEKLFF
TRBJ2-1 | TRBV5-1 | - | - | TGCGCCAGCAGCTTGTTGGGCTACAATGAGCAGTTCTTC | CASSLLGYNEQFF
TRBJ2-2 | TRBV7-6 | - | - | TGTGCCAGCAGCCCCATGGACACCGGGGAGCTGTTTTTT | CASSPMDTGELFF
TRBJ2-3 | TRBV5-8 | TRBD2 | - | TGTGCCAGCAGTCCGCGGGGGGTGAGCACAGATACGCAGTATTTT | CASSPRGVSTDTQYF
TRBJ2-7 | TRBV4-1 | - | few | TGCGCCAGCAGCCAAGTAAGTCAGGCCTCCTACGAGCAGTACTTC | CASSQVSQASYEQYF
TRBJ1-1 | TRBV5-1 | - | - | TGCGCCAGCAGCTTGAACCTTCTCATGAACACTGAAGCTTTCTTT | CASSLNLLMNTEAFF